This TCR beta chain was found in a study of blood T cell repertoires in COVID-19. About the research overall: T cells, B-cell-depleted T cells, or PBMCs supplied cDNA or gDNA.

The V end lost 2 bases, the J end lost 4 bases, and 15 bases lay between the germline ends. This CDR3 has 16 residues. Germline CDR1 reads SGHTA; CDR2 reads FQGNSA. The table came from immunoSEQ multiplex PCR; TCRdb's copy has only in-frame clones and leaves some out. The table includes around 360,000 clones, less than 90% detected once. Resolution of symptoms, clearance, or two negative PCRs was present in recovered Cohort 3 donors. This rearrangement joins TRBV7-2 to TRBJ1-5; D possibly corresponds to TRBD1 (5 bases). The material sequenced was PBMCs or T cells enriched from blood (not recorded which). The origin of this receptor is a woman aged 25 to 45 who had recovered from COVID-19. The CDR3 DNA is TGTGCCAGCAGCTTACAAGGGGTCACTATTAATCAGCCCCAGCATTTT. Translation gives CASSLQGVTINQPQHF.